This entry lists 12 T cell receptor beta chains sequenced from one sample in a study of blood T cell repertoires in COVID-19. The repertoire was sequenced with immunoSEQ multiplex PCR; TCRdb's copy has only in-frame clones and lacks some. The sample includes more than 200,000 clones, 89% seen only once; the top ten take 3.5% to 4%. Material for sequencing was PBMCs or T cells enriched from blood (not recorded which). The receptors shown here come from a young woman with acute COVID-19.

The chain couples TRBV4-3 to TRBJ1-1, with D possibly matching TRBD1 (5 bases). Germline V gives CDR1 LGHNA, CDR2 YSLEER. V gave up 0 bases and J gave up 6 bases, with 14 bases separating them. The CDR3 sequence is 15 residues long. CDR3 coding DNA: TGCGCCAGCAGCCAAGATGTCGGGGGGGTCGCTGAAGCTTTCTTT. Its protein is CASSQDVGGVAEAFF.

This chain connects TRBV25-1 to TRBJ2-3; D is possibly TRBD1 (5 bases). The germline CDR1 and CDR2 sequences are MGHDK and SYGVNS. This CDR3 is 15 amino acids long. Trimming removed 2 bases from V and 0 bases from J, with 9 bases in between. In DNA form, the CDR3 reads TGTGCCAGCAGTGAAGACAGCCCTAGCACAGATACGCAGTATTTT. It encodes CASSEDSPSTDTQYF. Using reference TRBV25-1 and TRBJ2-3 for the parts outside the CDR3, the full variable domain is EADIYQTPRYLVIGTGKKITLECSQTMGHDKMYWYQQDPGMELHLIHYSYGVNSTEKGDLSSESTVSRIRTEHFPLTLESARPSHTSQYLCASSEDSPSTDTQYFGPGTRLTVL.

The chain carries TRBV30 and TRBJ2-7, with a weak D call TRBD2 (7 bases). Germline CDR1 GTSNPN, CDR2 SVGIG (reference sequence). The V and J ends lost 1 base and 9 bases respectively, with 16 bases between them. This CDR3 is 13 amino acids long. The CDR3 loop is CAWSEGGKAAQYF. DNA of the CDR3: TGTGCCTGGAGTGAGGGGGGGAAGGCTGCGCAGTACTTC.

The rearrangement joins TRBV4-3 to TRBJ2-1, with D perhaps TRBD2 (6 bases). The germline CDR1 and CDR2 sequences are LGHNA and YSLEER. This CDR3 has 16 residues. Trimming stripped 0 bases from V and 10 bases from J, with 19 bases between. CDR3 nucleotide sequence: TGCGCCAGCAGCCAAGATCGGGGGACCAGACCGGCGGAGCAGTTCTTC. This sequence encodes CASSQDRGTRPAEQFF.

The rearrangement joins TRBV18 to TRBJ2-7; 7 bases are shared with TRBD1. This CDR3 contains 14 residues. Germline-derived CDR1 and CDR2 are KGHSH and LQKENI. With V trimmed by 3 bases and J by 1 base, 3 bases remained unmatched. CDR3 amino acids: CASSPQGDSYEQYF. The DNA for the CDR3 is TGTGCCAGCTCACCCCAGGGGGATTCCTACGAGCAGTACTTC.

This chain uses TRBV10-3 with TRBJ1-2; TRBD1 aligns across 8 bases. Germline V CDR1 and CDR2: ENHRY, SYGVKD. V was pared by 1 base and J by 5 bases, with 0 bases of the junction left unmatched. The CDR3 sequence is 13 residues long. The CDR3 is CAISEYRGYGYTF. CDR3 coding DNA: TGTGCCATCAGTGAGTACAGGGGGTATGGCTACACCTTC.

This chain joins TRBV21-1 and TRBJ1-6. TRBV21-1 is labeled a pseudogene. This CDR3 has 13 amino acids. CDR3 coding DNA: TGTGCCAGCAGCATTCGGGGGAATTCACCCCTCCACTTT. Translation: CASSIRGNSPLHF.

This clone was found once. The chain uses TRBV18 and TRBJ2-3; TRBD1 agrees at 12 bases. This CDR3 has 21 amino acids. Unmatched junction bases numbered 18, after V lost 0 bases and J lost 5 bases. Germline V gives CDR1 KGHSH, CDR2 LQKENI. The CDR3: CASSPPLFRDRGRFNIDTQYF. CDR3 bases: TGTGCCAGCTCACCACCGCTCTTCCGGGACAGGGGGCGGTTTAATATAGATACGCAGTATTTT.

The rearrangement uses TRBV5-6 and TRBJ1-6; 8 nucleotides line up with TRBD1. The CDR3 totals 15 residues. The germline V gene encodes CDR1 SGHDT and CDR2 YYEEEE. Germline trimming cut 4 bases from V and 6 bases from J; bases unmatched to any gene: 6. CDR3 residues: CASSPEDRVNSPLHF. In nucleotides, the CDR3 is TGTGCCAGCAGCCCGGAGGACAGGGTTAATTCACCCCTCCACTTT.

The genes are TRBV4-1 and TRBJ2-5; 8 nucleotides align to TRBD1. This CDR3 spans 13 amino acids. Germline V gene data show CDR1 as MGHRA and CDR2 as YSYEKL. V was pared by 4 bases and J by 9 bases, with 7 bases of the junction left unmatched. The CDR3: CASSPRLQGAQYF. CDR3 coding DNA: TGCGCCAGCAGCCCACGCCTACAGGGGGCCCAGTACTTC.

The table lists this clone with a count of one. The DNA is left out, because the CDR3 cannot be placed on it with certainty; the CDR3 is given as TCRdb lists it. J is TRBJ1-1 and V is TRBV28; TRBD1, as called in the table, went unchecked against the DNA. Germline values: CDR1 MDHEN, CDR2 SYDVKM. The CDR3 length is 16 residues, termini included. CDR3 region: CASSSSRTGEYTEAFF.

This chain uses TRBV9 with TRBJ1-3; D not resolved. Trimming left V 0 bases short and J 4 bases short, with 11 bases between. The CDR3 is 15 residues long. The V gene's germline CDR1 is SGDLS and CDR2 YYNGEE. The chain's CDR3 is CASSVGRSVGNTIYF. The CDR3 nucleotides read TGTGCCAGCAGCGTAGGGAGGTCAGTAGGAAACACCATATATTTT.